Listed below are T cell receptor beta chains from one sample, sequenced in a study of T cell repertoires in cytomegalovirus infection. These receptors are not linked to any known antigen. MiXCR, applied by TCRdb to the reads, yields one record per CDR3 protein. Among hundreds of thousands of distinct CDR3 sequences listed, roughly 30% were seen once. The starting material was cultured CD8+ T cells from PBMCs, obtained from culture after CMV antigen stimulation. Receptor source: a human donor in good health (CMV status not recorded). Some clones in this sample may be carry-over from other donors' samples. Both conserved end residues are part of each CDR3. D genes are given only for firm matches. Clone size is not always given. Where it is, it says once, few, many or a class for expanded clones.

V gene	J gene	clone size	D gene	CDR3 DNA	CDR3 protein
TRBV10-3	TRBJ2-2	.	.	TGTGCCATCAGTGGGGCTGGGGGGACCGGGGAGCTGTTTTTT	CAISGAGGTGELFF
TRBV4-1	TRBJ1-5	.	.	TGCGCCAGCAGCCAAGCGGTGGTTCTTTATCAGCCCCAGCATTTT	CASSQAVVLYQPQHF
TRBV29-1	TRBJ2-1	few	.	TGCAGCGTTGAAGGACCAGTTCACAATGAGCAGTTCTTC	CSVEGPVHNEQFF
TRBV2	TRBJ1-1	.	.	TGTGCCAGCAGTGAATCGGAGGAACCGAACACTGAAGCTTTCTTT	CASSESEEPNTEAFF
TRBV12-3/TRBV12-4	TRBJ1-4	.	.	TGTGCCAGCAGGCGACAGGATGAAAAACTGTTTTTT	CASRRQDEKLFF
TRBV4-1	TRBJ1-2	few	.	TGCGCCAGCAGCCAAGGGACGGTCCTAGAGGGCTACACCTTC	CASSQGTVLEGYTF
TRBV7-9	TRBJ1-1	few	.	TGTGCCAGCAGCGCCGTCGGGAACACTGAAGCTTTCTTT	CASSAVGNTEAFF
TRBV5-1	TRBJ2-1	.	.	TGCGCCAGCAGCTTGCGAGTGATGGATGAGCAGTTCTTC	CASSLRVMDEQFF
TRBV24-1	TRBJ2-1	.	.	TGTGCCACCAGTGACACGGTCAATGAGCAGTTCTTC	CATSDTVNEQFF
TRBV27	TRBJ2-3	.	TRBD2	TGTGCCAGCAGTCCCGGGACTAGCGGGGGCGAACGTGATACGCAGTATTTT	CASSPGTSGGERDTQYF
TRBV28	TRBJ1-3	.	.	TGTGCCAGCAGTTTGTCCTACGGGGCTGGAAACACCATATATTTT	CASSLSYGAGNTIYF
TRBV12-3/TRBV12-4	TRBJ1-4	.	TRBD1	TGTGCCAGCAGTCCCACCGGGACAGGGAACGAAAAACTGTTTTTT	CASSPTGTGNEKLFF
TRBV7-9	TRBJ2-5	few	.	TGTGCCAGCTTACCTCGAAGGGAAGAGACCCAGTACTTC	CASLPRREETQYF
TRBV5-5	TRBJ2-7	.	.	TGTGCCAGCAGCCCTCAGACTAGTTACCTCTACGAGCAGTACTTC	CASSPQTSYLYEQYF
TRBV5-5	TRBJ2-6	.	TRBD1	TGTGCCAGCAGCTCCCACAGGGGAAGGGCCAACGTCCTGACTTTC	CASSSHRGRANVLTF
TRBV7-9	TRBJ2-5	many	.	TGTGCCAGCAGCTTAGCGGGGGGCCCGTACCAAGAGACCCAGTACTTC	CASSLAGGPYQETQYF
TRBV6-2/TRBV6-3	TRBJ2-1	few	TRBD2	TGTGCCAGCAGCATATTACTAGCGGGCTCATTCAATGAGCAGTTCTTC	CASSILLAGSFNEQFF
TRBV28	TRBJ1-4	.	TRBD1	TGTGCCAGCAGTGTCCGCGGACAGGGGGCCAATAATGAAAAACTGTTTTTT	CASSVRGQGANNEKLFF
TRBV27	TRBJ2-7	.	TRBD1	TGTGCCAGCAGTTTGCCGGGACAGAGGGAGCAGTACTTC	CASSLPGQREQYF
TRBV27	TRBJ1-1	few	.	TGTGCCAGCAGTCGGGGGGAAGGAAGGAACACTGAAGCTTTCTTT	CASSRGEGRNTEAFF
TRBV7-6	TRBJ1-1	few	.	TGTGCCAGCAGCGCCAAGGGTATGAACACTGAAGCTTTCTTT	CASSAKGMNTEAFF
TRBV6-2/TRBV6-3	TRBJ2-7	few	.	TGTGCCAGCAGTTTCCCGCCACCCTACGAGCAGTACTTC	CASSFPPPYEQYF
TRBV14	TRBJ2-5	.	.	TGTGCCAGCAGCAATCCGGGTTCGGGCAGGAGTTACCAGCGGTACCAAGAGACCCAGTACTTC	CASSNPGSGRSYQRYQETQYF
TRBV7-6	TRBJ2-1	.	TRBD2	TGTGCCAGCAGCGGACGGGGGGATGAGCAGTTCTTC	CASSGRGDEQFF
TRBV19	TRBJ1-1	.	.	TGTGCCAGTAGTAGGGCCCCTGGGGGCACTGAAGCTTTCTTT	CASSRAPGGTEAFF
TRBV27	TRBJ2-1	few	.	TGTGCCAGCAGTTTATCGAGTGAATACCGTAGCTCCTACAATGAGCAGTTCTTC	CASSLSSEYRSSYNEQFF
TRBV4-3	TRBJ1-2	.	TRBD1	TGCGCCAGCAGCCAAGACCCGACAGGGAAGGGCTTTGGCTACACCTTC	CASSQDPTGKGFGYTF
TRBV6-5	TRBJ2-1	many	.	TGTGCCAGCAGTTATTCCAGTTACCGCTCACACAATGAGCAGTTCTTC	CASSYSSYRSHNEQFF
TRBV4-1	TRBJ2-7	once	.	TGCGCCAGCAGCCAAGCAGGGCTCCCTGGGGACGAGCAGTACTTC	CASSQAGLPGDEQYF
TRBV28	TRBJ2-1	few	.	TGTGCCAGCAGTCGGCGGGACCTCCTTCGGAGGGAGCAGTTCTTC	CASSRRDLLRREQFF
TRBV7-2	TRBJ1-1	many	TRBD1	TGTGCCAGCAGCTCAGGGACAGGGGACACTGAAGCTTTCTTT	CASSSGTGDTEAFF
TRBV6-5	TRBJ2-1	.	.	TGTGCCAGCAGTTACTCAGGGCTAGCTGACAATGAGCAGTTCTTC	CASSYSGLADNEQFF
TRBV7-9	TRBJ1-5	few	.	TGTGCCAGCACCCCAGGGCCCTATAGCAATCAGCCCCAGCATTTT	CASTPGPYSNQPQHF
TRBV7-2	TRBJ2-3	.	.	TGTGCCAGCAGCTTATATTACCAAGACACAGATACGCAGTATTTT	CASSLYYQDTDTQYF
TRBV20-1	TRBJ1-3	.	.	TGCAGTGCTCAGGACGGTAACACCATATATTTT	CSAQDGNTIYF
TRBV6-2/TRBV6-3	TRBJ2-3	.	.	TGTGCCAGCAGGATGGCTAGCAGCACAGATACGCAGTATTTT	CASRMASSTDTQYF
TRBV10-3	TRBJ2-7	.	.	TGTGCCATCAGTGAGTCGGGGAGGAGCTCCTACGAGCAGTACTTC	CAISESGRSSYEQYF
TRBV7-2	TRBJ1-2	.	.	TGTGCCAGCAGCCCATCCGCCGACAGAGGGCTTGATGGCTACACCTTC	CASSPSADRGLDGYTF
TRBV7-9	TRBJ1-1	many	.	TGTGCCAGCATTATGGCAAACACTGAAGCTTTCTTT	CASIMANTEAFF
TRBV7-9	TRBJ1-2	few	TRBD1	TGTGCCAGCAGCTCCGGACAGGGGGAAAAGGACTATGGCTACACCTTC	CASSSGQGEKDYGYTF
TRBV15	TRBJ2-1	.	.	TGTGCCACCAGCGCCTCGACAGCCTCCTACAATGAGCAGTTCTTC	CATSASTASYNEQFF
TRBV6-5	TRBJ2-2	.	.	TGTGCCAGCAGTTACATCGGCCCCACCGGGGAGCTGTTTTTT	CASSYIGPTGELFF
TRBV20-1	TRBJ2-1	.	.	TGCAGTGCCCCCGCCGGGGTGAATGAGCAGTTCTTC	CSAPAGVNEQFF
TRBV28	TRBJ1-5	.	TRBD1	TGTGCCAGCAGTATAAACGACAGGGGGGGGGATCAGCCCCAGCATTTT	CASSINDRGGDQPQHF
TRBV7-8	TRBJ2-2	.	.	TGTGCCAGCAGCTCCAATGCAGTGGGGCTGAACACCGGGGAGCTGTTTTTT	CASSSNAVGLNTGELFF
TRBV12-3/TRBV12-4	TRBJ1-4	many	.	TGTGCCAGCAGCCTCCGGACACGAAATGAAAAACTGTTTTTT	CASSLRTRNEKLFF
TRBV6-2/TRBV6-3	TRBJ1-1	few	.	TGTGCCAGCAGACAAACTTACAGGGTCTCGAACACTGAAGCTTTCTTT	CASRQTYRVSNTEAFF
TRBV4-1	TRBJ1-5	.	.	TGCGCCAGCAGCCAAGGGGTGGGGGTCAATCAGCCCCAGCATTTT	CASSQGVGVNQPQHF
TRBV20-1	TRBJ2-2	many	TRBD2	TGCAGTGCTAGAAGGCAGGGAGGGCCCGGGGAGCTGTTTTTT	CSARRQGGPGELFF
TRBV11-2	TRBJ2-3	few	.	TGTGCCAGCAGCTACGGACCTCGAGATACGCAGTATTTT	CASSYGPRDTQYF
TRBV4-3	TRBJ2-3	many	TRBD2	TGCGCCAGCAGCCTGACTAGCGGGGGGGTCGCAGATACGCAGTATTTT	CASSLTSGGVADTQYF